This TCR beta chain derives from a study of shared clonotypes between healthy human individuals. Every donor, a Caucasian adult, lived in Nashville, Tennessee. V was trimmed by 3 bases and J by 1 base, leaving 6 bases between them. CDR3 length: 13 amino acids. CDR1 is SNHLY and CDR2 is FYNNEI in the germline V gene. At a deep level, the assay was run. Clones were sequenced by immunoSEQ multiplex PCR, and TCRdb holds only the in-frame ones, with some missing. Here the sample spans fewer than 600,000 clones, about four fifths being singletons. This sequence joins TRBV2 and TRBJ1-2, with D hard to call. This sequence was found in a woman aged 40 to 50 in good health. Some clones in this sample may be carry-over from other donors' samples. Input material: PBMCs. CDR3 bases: TGTGCCAGCAGTGAGCTCCTTAACTATGGCTACACCTTC. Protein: CASSELLNYGYTF.